This T cell receptor (beta chain) was sequenced in a study of T cell changes during pregnancy in multiple sclerosis. The CDR3 spans 13 residues. Germline CDR1 and CDR2: LNHDA and SQIVND (reference sequence). Trimming pared 8 bases from V and 2 bases from J, leaving 12 bases between. Libraries were prepared by immunoSEQ multiplex PCR; TCRdb keeps only in-frame clonotypes and omits some of them. The sample comprises roughly 72,000 clones, approximately 88% of which are singletons, and roughly 0.9% rests with the top ten. The material was peripheral blood, obtained in the first trimester of pregnancy. The rearrangement links TRBV19 to TRBJ1-2; no definite D call. The TCR comes from a female donor in good health, enrolled as a control in a pregnancy study. The CDR3 region is CASRGSLNYGYTF. The CDR3 nucleotides read TGTGCCAGTCGAGGCAGCTTGAACTATGGCTACACCTTC.